This record looks at one T cell receptor (beta chain) sequence and its context. The target antigen is unknown. This record belongs to a study of cytomegalovirus exposure and HLA in healthy donors. The study's findings and limits: Roughly even sequencing depth across donors was the assumption behind the presence/absence analyses. Per published accounts, TCR beta sequences correctly predicted the HLA-A and HLA-B alleles of most subjects. Later analysis reportedly placed an Asian-associated ancestry cluster below the approximately 680-donor mean in N-insertions. Rarity held for most TCR sequences, but there were some public TCRs that occurred in many donors.

The CDR3 sequence is 15 residues long. Germline CDR1 is SGHRS and CDR2 is YFSETQ. V was cut by 3 bases and J by 4 bases, with 13 bases left in between. A multiplex PCR was run with 60 Vbeta primers and 13 Jbeta primers. Assay used: immunoSEQ multiplex PCR; TCRdb lists only in-frame clones, some missing. The sample includes 77,000 or so clones, roughly 79% of them seen just once. This receptor was identified in a man between 40 and 49 years old in good health and CMV-seronegative. The material sequenced was PBMCs. The chain joins TRBV5-1 to TRBJ2-2, with D unresolved. The CDR3 is CASSYGRGFTGELFF. CDR3 nucleotides: TGCGCCAGCAGCTACGGCAGAGGTTTCACCGGGGAGCTGTTTTTT.